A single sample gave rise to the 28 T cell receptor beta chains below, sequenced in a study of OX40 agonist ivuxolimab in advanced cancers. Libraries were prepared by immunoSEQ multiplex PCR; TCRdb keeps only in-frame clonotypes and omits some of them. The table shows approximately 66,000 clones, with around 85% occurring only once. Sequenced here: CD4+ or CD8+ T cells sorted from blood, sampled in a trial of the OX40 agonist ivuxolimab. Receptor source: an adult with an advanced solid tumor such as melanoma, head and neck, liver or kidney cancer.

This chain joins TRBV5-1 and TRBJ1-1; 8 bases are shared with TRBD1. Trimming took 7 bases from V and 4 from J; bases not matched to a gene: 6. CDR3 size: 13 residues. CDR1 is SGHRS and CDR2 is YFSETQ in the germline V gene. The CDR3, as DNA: TGCGCCAGCCAGACAGGGGTTAGCACTGAAGCTTTCTTT. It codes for CASQTGVSTEAFF.

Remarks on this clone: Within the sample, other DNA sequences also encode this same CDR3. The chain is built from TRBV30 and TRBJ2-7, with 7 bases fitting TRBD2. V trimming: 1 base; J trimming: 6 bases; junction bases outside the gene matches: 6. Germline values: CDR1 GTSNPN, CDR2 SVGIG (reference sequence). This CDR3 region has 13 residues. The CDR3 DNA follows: TGTGCCTGGAGTGGCGGGAGTCCCTCCGAGCAGTACTTC. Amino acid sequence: CAWSGGSPSEQYF.

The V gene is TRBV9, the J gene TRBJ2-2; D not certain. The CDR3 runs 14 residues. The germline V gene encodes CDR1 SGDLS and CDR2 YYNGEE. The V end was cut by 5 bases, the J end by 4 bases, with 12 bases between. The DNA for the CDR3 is TGTGCCAGCAGTGCTCGAAGGCTCACCGGGGAGCTGTTTTTT. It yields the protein CASSARRLTGELFF.

The CDR3 DNA is TGTGCCTGGAGTGATCTGAACACTGAAGCTTTCTTT. This gives the protein CAWSDLNTEAFF. The gene calls are TRBV30 and TRBJ1-1; D ambiguous. CDR1 and CDR2 (germline): GTSNPN, SVGIG (reference sequence). V lost 1 base and J lost 0, with 3 bases in between. The CDR3 has 12 amino acids. The entire variable domain, with the rest obtained from reference TRBV30 and TRBJ1-1, is as follows: SQTIHQWPATLVQPVGSPLSLECTVEGTSNPNLYWYRQAAGRGLQLLFYSVGIGQISSEVPQNLSASRPQDRQFILSSKKLLLSDSGFYLCAWSDLNTEAFFGQGTRLTVV.

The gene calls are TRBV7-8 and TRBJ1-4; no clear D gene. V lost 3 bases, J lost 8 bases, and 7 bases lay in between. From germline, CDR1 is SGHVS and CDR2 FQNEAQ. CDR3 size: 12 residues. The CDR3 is CASSFLREKLFF. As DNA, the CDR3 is TGTGCCAGCAGCTTTTTACGAGAAAAACTGTTTTTT.

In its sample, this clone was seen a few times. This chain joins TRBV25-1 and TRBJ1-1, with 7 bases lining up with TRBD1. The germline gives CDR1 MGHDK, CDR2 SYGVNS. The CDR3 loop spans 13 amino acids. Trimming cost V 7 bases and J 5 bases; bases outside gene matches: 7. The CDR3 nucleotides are TGTGCCAGCATCTCAGGGGGGAGGACTGAAGCTTTCTTT. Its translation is CASISGGRTEAFF.

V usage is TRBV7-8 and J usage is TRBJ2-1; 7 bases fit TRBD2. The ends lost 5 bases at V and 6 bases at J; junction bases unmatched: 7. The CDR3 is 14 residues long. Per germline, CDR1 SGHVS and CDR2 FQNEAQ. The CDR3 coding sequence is TGTGCCAGCAGCCCCAGGGAGGGGCTCAATGAGCAGTTCTTC. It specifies CASSPREGLNEQFF.

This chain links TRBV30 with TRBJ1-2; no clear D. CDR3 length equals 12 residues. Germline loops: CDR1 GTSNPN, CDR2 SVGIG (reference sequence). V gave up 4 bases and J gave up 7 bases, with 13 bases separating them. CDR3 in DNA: TGTGCCTGGACGGTTCCGTATGGTGGCTACACCTTC. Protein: CAWTVPYGGYTF.

The CDR3 sequence is CASSRKETQYF. CDR3 DNA sequence: TGTGCCAGCAGCCGGAAAGAGACCCAGTACTTC. The chain couples TRBV7-2 to TRBJ2-5, with D uncertain. Trimming removed 5 bases from V and 3 bases from J, with 4 bases in between. Germline V CDR1 and CDR2: SGHTA, FQGNSA. This CDR3 has 11 amino acids.

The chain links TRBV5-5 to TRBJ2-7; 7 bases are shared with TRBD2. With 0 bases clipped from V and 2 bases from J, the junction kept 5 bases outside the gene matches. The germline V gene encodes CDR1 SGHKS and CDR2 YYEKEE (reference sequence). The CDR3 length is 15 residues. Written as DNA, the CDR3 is TGTGCCAGCAGCTTGGTTCCTAGCGGTGCCTACGAGCAGTACTTC. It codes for CASSLVPSGAYEQYF.

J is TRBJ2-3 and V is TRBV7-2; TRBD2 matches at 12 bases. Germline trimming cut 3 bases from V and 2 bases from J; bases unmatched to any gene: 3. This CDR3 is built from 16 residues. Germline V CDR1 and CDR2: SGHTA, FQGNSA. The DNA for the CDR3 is TGTGCCAGCAGCTTCTCTAGCGGGAGGGCCACAGATACGCAGTATTTT. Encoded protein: CASSFSSGRATDTQYF.

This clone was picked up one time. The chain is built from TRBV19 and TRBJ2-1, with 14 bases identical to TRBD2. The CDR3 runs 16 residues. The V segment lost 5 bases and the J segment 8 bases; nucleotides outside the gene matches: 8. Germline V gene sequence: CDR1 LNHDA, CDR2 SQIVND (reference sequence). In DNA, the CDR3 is TGTGCCAGTAGTCCTGAGACTAGCGGGGGGGCCGATGAGCAGTTCTTC. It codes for CASSPETSGGADEQFF.

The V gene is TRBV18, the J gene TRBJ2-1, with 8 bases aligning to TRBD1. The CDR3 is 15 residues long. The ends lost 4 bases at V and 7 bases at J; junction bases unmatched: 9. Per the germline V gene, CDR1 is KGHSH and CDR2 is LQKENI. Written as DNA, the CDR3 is TGTGCCAGCTCACTCCCGGGACAGGATGGGAATGAGCAGTTCTTC. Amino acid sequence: CASSLPGQDGNEQFF.

The CDR3 nucleotides are TGTGCCAGCAGCCTCGGCAGGGGCTATGGCTACACCTTC. Translation: CASSLGRGYGYTF. The chain is built from TRBV14 and TRBJ1-2; the D gene is possibly TRBD1 (6 bases). Germline CDR1 SGHDN, CDR2 FVKESK. This CDR3 spans 13 amino acids. V lost 4 bases and J 4 bases, leaving 10 bases between the germline ends.

CDR3 nucleotides: TGTGCCAGCAGCCCAAGACAGGGGCTGGGGACTAATGAAAAACTGTTTTTT. Translation gives CASSPRQGLGTNEKLFF. The chain has TRBV9 and TRBJ1-4; 8 bases align to TRBD1. Germline assignment: CDR1 SGDLS and CDR2 YYNGEE. The trim removed 4 bases at V and 2 bases at J, leaving 10 bases unmatched. This CDR3 has 17 amino acids.

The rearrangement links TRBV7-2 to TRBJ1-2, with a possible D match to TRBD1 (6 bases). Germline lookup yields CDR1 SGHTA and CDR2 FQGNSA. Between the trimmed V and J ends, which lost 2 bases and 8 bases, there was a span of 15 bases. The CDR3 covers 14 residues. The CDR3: CASSLPDRPLGYTF. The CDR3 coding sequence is TGTGCCAGCAGCTTACCCGACAGGCCCCTCGGCTACACCTTC.

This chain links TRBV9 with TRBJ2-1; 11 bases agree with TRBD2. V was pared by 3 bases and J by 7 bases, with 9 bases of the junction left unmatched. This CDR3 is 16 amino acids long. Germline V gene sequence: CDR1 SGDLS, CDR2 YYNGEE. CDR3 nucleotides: TGTGCCAGCAGCGCCCCCTTAGCGGGGGGGCTGAATGAGCAGTTCTTC. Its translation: CASSAPLAGGLNEQFF.

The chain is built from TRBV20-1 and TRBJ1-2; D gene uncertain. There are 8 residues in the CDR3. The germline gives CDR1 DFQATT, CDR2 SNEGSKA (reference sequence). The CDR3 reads CPGSGYTF. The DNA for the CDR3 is TGCCCTGGGTCGGGCTACACCTTC.

CDR3 DNA: TGTGCCAGCAGCTTGGACAGGCCTATCTCTGGAAACACCATATATTTT. Residues: CASSLDRPISGNTIYF. The chain carries TRBV7-9 and TRBJ1-3; TRBD1 agrees at 7 bases. The CDR3 is 16 residues long. Germline CDR1 and CDR2: SEHNR and FQNEAQ (reference sequence). The V segment lost 3 bases and the J segment 0 bases; nucleotides outside the gene matches: 5.

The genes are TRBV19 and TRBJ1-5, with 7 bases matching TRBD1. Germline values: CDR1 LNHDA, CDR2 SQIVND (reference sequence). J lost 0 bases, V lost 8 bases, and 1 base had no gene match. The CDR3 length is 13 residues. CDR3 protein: CASDRDSNQPQHF. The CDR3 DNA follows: TGTGCCAGTGACAGGGATAGCAATCAGCCCCAGCATTTT.

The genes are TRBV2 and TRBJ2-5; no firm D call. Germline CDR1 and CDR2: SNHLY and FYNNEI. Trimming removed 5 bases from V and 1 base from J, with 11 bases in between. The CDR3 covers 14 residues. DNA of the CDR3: TGTGCCAGCAGTTCGACAACAACCCAAGAGACCCAGTACTTC. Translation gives CASSSTTTQETQYF.

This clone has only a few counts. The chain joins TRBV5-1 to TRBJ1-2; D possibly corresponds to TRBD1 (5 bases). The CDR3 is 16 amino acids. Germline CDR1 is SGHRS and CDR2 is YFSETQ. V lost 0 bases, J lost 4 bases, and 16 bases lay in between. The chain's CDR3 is CASSLAGGDSGYGYTF. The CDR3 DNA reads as TGCGCCAGCAGCTTGGCCGGGGGAGATTCCGGCTATGGCTACACCTTC.

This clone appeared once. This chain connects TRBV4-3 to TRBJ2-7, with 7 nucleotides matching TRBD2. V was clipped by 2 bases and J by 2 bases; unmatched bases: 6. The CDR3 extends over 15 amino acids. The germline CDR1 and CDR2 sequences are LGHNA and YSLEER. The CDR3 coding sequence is TGCGCCAGCAGCCAAATTGCTGGGACTACCTACGAGCAGTACTTC. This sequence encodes CASSQIAGTTYEQYF.

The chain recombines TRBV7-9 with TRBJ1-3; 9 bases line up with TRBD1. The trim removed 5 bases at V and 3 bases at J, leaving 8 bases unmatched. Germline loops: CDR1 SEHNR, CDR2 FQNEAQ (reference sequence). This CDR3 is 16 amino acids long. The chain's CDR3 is CASSLGQGRYGNTIYF. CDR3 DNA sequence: TGTGCCAGCAGCCTCGGACAGGGGCGATATGGAAACACCATATATTTT.

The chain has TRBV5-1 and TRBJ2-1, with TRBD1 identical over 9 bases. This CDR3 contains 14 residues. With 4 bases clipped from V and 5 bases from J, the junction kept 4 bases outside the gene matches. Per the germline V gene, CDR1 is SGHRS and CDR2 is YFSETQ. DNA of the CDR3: TGCGCCAGCAGCACGGACAGGGGCCACAATGAGCAGTTCTTC. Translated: CASSTDRGHNEQFF.

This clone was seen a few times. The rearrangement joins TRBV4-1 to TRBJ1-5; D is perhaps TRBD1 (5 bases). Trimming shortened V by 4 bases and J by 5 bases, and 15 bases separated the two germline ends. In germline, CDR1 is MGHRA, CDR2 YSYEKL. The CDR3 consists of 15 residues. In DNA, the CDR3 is TGCGCCAGCAGCCCTCTCTGGTGGGGGGATCAGCCCCAGCATTTT. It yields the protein CASSPLWWGDQPQHF.

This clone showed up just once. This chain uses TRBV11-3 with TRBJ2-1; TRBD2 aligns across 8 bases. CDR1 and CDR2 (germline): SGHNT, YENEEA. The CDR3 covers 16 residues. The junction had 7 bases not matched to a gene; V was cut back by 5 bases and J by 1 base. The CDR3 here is CASSQGVAGSYNEQFF. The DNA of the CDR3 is TGTGCCAGCAGCCAAGGGGTAGCGGGGTCCTACAATGAGCAGTTCTTC.

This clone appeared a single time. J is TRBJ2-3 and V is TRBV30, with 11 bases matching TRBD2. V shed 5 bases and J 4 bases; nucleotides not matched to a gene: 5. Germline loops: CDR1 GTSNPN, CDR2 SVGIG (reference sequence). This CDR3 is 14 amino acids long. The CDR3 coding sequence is TGTGCCTGGGCGACTAGCGGGATTTCAGATACGCAGTATTTT. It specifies CAWATSGISDTQYF.